The entry below describes one TCR beta chain. The germline V gene encodes CDR1 MNHNY and CDR2 SVGAGI (reference sequence). This CDR3 has 15 amino acids. V shed 4 bases, J shed 7 bases, and the junction held 9 bases outside the gene matches. The sample originates from a study of blood T cell repertoires in COVID-19. Study context: Samples representing acute and convalescent COVID-19 were sourced from the United States, Italy and Spain.

Per the study methods: Nucleated cell counts were estimated from reference gene primer amplification. Method: immunoSEQ multiplex PCR; TCRdb's copy keeps in-frame clones and lacks some. Clone size and V and J calls were adopted from that table, with D and trimming inferred from the DNA. The sample contains some 150,000 clones, roughly 90% of which appear only once. Sequencing was done on a sample of peripheral blood. This sequence originates from a human donor in a cohort sampled during active COVID-19. This chain uses TRBV6-6 with TRBJ2-5, with 10 bases matching TRBD1. The CDR3 DNA sequence: TGTGCCAGCAGTTCCGGGACAGGGGACCGGGTGACCCAGTACTTC. Translated, it gives CASSSGTGDRVTQYF.